Sequencing of this TCR beta chain was carried out in a study of cytomegalovirus exposure and HLA in healthy donors. With respect to this clone: Its antigen remains unknown.

Study conclusions and caveats: In a later analysis, V- and J-gene trimming of beta chains associated with a DCLRE1C missense variant, replicated independently.

Both 60 Vbeta primers and 13 Jbeta primers went into the PCR. Measured with immunoSEQ multiplex PCR; TCRdb has only the in-frame clones, and not every one. This sample has 180,000 or so clones, with roughly 76% found just once. Germline CDR1 SGHVS, CDR2 FQNEAQ. With V trimmed by 3 bases and J by 7 bases, 19 bases remained unmatched. The CDR3 has 19 residues. The TCR sequence derives from a woman aged 18-35 years in good health and CMV-seropositive. J is TRBJ2-1 and V is TRBV7-8; 9 nucleotides agree with TRBD2. The sequencing sample was made of PBMCs. The CDR3 loop reads CASSFRNTLLAGSGNEQFF. The CDR3 bases are TGTGCCAGCAGCTTCCGAAACACCCTGCTAGCGGGGTCCGGGAATGAGCAGTTCTTC.